These 21 T cell receptor beta chains share one sample of origin, sequenced in a study of vaccination and CD4 T cells after COVID-19 (dated by TCRdb to between 2021 and 2024). The sample's time point label, decoded: late sampling 161 to 241 days after vaccination in a few convalescent patients. The treatment or condition label, as the study defines it: approximately 9-day PBMC culture with coronavirus spike peptide pools or control peptides (ViraFEST assay). The antigens of these receptors remain unknown. Library preparation used PCR. Sequenced on an Illumina iSeq 100. DNA from cultured CD4+ T cells underwent TCR sequencing with the Oncomine TCR Beta short-read assay at the Johns Hopkins FTIC core. In TCRdb, the public reads were trimmed at Q25 with fastp and aligned with MiXCR, with productive beta chains retained. Rows are combined by CDR3 protein, so each entry shows the most common genes and DNA. This sample holds around 16,000 distinct CDR3 sequences; approximately 54% were observed only once. The ten largest account for approximately 16% of the sample.

The source was CD4+ T cells from blood, cultured in vitro, collected about 7 months after SARS-CoV-2 vaccination. The receptor source for this set is a human donor who had recovered from COVID-19.

The rearrangement links TRBV27 to TRBJ2-2, with TRBD1 as a possible D gene (5 bases). The CDR3 covers 13 residues. Germline-derived CDR1 and CDR2 are MNHEY and SMNVEV (reference sequence). The germline V and J ends were trimmed by 3 bases and 4 bases, with 6 bases remaining between them. CDR3 nucleotide sequence: TGTGCCAGCAGTTTCAGGGCCACCGGGGAGCTGTTTTTT. Translated, it gives CASSFRATGELFF.

The chain employs TRBV6-2 or TRBV6-3 and TRBJ1-1; D is ambiguous. V was pared by 6 bases and J by 5 bases, with 10 bases between. The CDR3 has 12 amino acids. Per the germline V gene, CDR1 is MNHEY and CDR2 is SVGEGT. CDR3 sequence: CASSRHRTEAFF. The CDR3 DNA is TGTGCCAGCAGCAGACACCGAACTGAAGCTTTCTTT.

The rearrangement links TRBV20-1 to TRBJ2-3, with TRBD1 matching 8 bases. Per the germline V gene, CDR1 is DFQATT and CDR2 is SNEGSKA (reference sequence). The CDR3 has 15 amino acids. After removal of 0 bases from V and 0 bases from J, the junction contained 2 bases not matched to a gene. This CDR3 reads CSARDWTGSTDTQYF. In DNA form, the CDR3 reads TGCAGTGCTAGAGATTGGACAGGGAGCACAGATACGCAGTATTTT.

This chain connects TRBV20-1 to TRBJ1-5, with 9 bases matching TRBD1. Trimming cost V 0 bases and J 6 bases; bases outside gene matches: 3. The germline CDR1 and CDR2 sequences are DFQATT and SNEGSKA (reference sequence). The CDR3 spans 14 residues. The DNA of the CDR3 is TGCAGTGCTAGAGAACAGGGGGCGAGTCAGCCCCAGCATTTT. Encoded protein: CSAREQGASQPQHF.

CDR3 DNA sequence: TGTGCCAGCAGCTTTGGGGGGCCCAGCTATGGCTACACCTTC. The encoded protein is CASSFGGPSYGYTF. The genes are TRBV7-2 and TRBJ1-2; a possible D gene is TRBD1 (6 bases). The V and J ends lost 3 bases and 4 bases respectively, with 12 bases between them. This CDR3 is built from 14 residues. Germline CDR1 is SGHTA and CDR2 is FQGNSA.

The rearrangement uses TRBV20-1 and TRBJ2-3, with TRBD2 identical over 16 bases. CDR1 is DFQATT and CDR2 is SNEGSKA in the germline V gene (reference sequence). The CDR3 extends over 16 amino acids. The trim removed 2 bases at V and 6 bases at J, leaving 5 bases unmatched. CDR3 sequence: CSARPRGLAGGDTQYF. CDR3 DNA: TGCAGTGCTAGACCACGGGGACTAGCGGGAGGGGATACGCAGTATTTT.

The table lists this clonotype with a count of one. J is TRBJ2-2 and V is TRBV24-1, with TRBD2 matching 8 bases. The trim removed 9 bases at V and 6 bases at J, leaving 8 bases unmatched. The CDR3 is 14 amino acids. Germline CDR1 KGHDR, CDR2 SFDVKD. The CDR3 loop is CATRSGRVAGELFF. Written as DNA, the CDR3 is TGTGCCACCCGAAGCGGGAGAGTCGCCGGGGAGCTGTTTTTT.

In its sample, this clonotype is medium-sized. The chain uses TRBV20-1 and TRBJ2-1; 7 bases are a match to TRBD2. J was trimmed by 2 bases and V by 6 bases; bases with no gene match: 10. In germline, CDR1 is DFQATT, CDR2 SNEGSKA (reference sequence). The CDR3 has 15 residues. CDR3 loop: CSAPSGGSPYNEQFF. The CDR3 DNA sequence: TGCAGTGCGCCCTCGGGCGGGAGCCCCTACAATGAGCAGTTCTTC.

This clonotype was observed a few times. This chain joins TRBV6-5 and TRBJ1-2; the match to TRBD1 covers 8 bases. The CDR3 totals 14 residues. From germline, CDR1 is MNHEY and CDR2 SVGAGI. The J segment lost 5 bases and the V segment lost 2 bases, leaving 4 bases of the junction unmatched. The CDR3 loop is CASSYQGQGYGYTF. The CDR3 DNA reads as TGTGCCAGCAGTTACCAAGGACAGGGTTATGGCTACACCTTC.

Remarks on this clonotype: With a much larger clone just one base away, this may be a read error. The rearrangement uses TRBV7-3 and TRBJ1-2; D gene unclear. Trimming stripped 5 bases from V and 5 bases from J, with 9 bases between. The CDR3 contains 12 residues. The V gene's germline CDR1 is SGHTA and CDR2 FQGTGA. DNA for the CDR3: TGTGCCAGCAGCAGAGGCAGTTATGGCTACACCTTC. The encoded protein is CASSRGSYGYTF.

The chain employs TRBV23-1 and TRBJ2-1, with 11 bases fitting TRBD2. TRBV23-1 is an ORF for which the function is uncertain. V was clipped by 6 bases and J by 3 bases; unmatched bases: 4. CDR3 length: 15 amino acids. Here the CDR3 DNA reads TGCGCCAGCAGCGAGGGACTAGCGGACTACAATGAGCAGTTCTTC. This sequence encodes CASSEGLADYNEQFF.

This sequence joins TRBV7-3 and TRBJ2-5, with D perhaps matching TRBD2 (5 bases). From germline, CDR1 is SGHTA and CDR2 FQGTGA. The CDR3 is made up of 17 amino acids. Trimming shortened V by 2 bases and J by 1 base, and 17 bases separated the two germline ends. CDR3 residues: CASSLDVAPPPQETQYF. Written as DNA, the CDR3 is TGTGCCAGCAGCTTAGACGTAGCGCCACCTCCCCAAGAGACCCAGTACTTC.

The rearrangement joins TRBV11-3 to TRBJ2-5; maybe TRBD1 (5 bases). V lost 5 bases, J lost 5 bases, and 15 bases lay in between. Per germline, CDR1 SGHNT and CDR2 YENEEA. The CDR3 runs 14 residues. The CDR3 DNA reads as TGTGCCAGCAGCCCCAGGGCAATGACGGAGACCCAGTACTTC. Translation: CASSPRAMTETQYF.

This clonotype was counted a single time. This chain connects TRBV20-1 to TRBJ2-7; TRBD2 is a possible D gene (6 bases). V gave up 6 bases and J gave up 2 bases, with 14 bases separating them. The CDR3 extends over 13 amino acids. Looked up from germline, CDR1 is DFQATT and CDR2 is SNEGSKA (reference sequence). The DNA of the CDR3 is TGCAGTGCCCCGGGGGAACCCACCTACGAGCAGTACTTC. Translated, it gives CSAPGEPTYEQYF.

The chain couples TRBV6-1 to TRBJ2-3; TRBD2 matches at 8 bases. The CDR3 loop spans 14 amino acids. CDR1 is MNHNS and CDR2 is SASEGT in the germline V gene. The trim removed 1 base at V and 9 bases at J, leaving 6 bases unmatched. CDR3 in DNA: TGTGCCAGCAGTGAAGTTACGAGCGGGAGAACGCAGTATTTT. Translation: CASSEVTSGRTQYF.

This clonotype was found a few times. The rearrangement joins TRBV7-9 to TRBJ1-1; possibly TRBD1 for D (6 bases). With 7 bases removed from V and 1 base from J, the gap between germline ends came to 16 bases. This CDR3 is 15 amino acids long. CDR1 is SEHNR and CDR2 is FQNEAQ in the germline V gene (reference sequence). DNA of the CDR3: TGTGCCAGCACCGATCAACAGGGAGAGAACACTGAAGCTTTCTTT. Its protein is CASTDQQGENTEAFF. Full variable domain (outside the CDR3, taken from reference TRBV7-9 and TRBJ1-1): DTGVSQNPRHKITKRGQNVTFRCDPISEHNRLYWYRQTLGQGPEFLTYFQNEAQLEKSRLLSDRFSAERPKGSFSTLEIQRTEQGDSAMYLCASTDQQGENTEAFFGQGTRLTVV.

This clonotype was seen more than once but under ten times. This chain links TRBV19 with TRBJ2-7, with 7 bases that match TRBD1. The CDR3 runs to 14 residues. From germline, CDR1 is LNHDA and CDR2 SQIVND (reference sequence). V dropped 4 bases and J dropped 3; count of bases not matched to a gene: 6. The CDR3 reads CASSRDRDSYEQYF. The DNA of the CDR3 is TGTGCCAGTAGTAGGGACCGGGACAGCTACGAGCAGTACTTC.

J is TRBJ1-1 and V is TRBV24-1; weak D call: TRBD1 (6 bases). CDR3 size: 14 residues. Germline values: CDR1 KGHDR, CDR2 SFDVKD. V was clipped by 5 bases and J by 1 base, with 10 bases between them. In nucleotides, the CDR3 is TGTGCCACCAGTGGGGGGCACCGGAACACTGAAGCTTTCTTT. Protein sequence: CATSGGHRNTEAFF.

This chain links TRBV19 with TRBJ2-3; D may be TRBD1 (6 bases). Germline-derived CDR1 and CDR2 are LNHDA and SQIVND (reference sequence). The V and J ends lost 7 bases and 2 bases respectively, with 16 bases between them. The CDR3 spans 15 residues. As DNA, the CDR3 is TGTGCCAGTACCCCCAGTGGGGGCTTCACAGATACGCAGTATTTT. Translating gives CASTPSGGFTDTQYF.

This chain connects TRBV5-1 to TRBJ2-7, with TRBD1 matching 7 bases. Germline V CDR1 and CDR2: SGHRS, YFSETQ. The junction had 9 bases not matched to a gene; V was cut back by 4 bases and J by 5 bases. The length of the CDR3 is 14 residues. The CDR3 loop reads CASSTMTGSHEQYF. In nucleotides, the CDR3 is TGCGCCAGCAGCACCATGACAGGGTCCCACGAGCAGTACTTC.

The chain carries TRBV7-2 and TRBJ1-1, with unresolved D. V lost 3 bases, J lost 1 base, and 9 bases lay in between. Germline lookup yields CDR1 SGHTA and CDR2 FQGNSA. This CDR3 contains 14 residues. The CDR3 nucleotides are TGTGCCAGCAGCTTCAATTCCGGGAACACTGAAGCTTTCTTT. It is translated as CASSFNSGNTEAFF.